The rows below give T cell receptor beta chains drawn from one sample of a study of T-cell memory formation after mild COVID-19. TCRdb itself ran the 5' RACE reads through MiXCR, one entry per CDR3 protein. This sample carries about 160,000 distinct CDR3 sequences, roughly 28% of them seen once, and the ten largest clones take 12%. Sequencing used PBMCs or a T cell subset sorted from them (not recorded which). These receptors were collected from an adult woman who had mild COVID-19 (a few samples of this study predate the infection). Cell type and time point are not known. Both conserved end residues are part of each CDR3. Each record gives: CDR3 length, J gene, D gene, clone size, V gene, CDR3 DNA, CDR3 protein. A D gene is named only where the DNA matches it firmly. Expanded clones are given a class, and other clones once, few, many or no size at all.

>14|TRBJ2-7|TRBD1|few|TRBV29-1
TGCAGCGTTGAAGGACCGGGACAGACCTACGAGCAGTACTTC
CSVEGPGQTYEQYF
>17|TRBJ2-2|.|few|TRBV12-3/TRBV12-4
TGTGCCAGCACCCTAGGCAAATGGGGCGCGGACACCGGGGAGCTGTTTTTT
CASTLGKWGADTGELFF
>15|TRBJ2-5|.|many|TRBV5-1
TGTGCCAGCAGTTTAGCGGGGACAGGTCAAGAGACCCAGTACTTC
CASSLAGTGQETQYF
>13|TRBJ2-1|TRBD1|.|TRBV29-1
TGCAGCGCCCGAGACAGGGGGAAGTATGAGCAGTTCTTC
CSARDRGKYEQFF
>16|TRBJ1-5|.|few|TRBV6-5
TGTGCCAGCAGTTACTCACCGGTCGCTAACGGGCCGCCCCAGCATTTT
CASSYSPVANGPPQHF
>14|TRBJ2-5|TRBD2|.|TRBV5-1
TGCGCCAGCAGCCCCCAGAGCGGGGGGAAGACCCAGTACTTC
CASSPQSGGKTQYF
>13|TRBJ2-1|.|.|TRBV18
TGTGCCAGCTCACTCGCCCTAATTGATGAGCAGTTCTTC
CASSLALIDEQFF
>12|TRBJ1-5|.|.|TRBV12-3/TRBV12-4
TGTGCCAGCAGTTCGGGGGGTCAGCCCCAGCATTTT
CASSSGGQPQHF
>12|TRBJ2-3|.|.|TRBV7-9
TGTGCCAGCAGCTCAGGGATAGATACGCAGTATTTT
CASSSGIDTQYF
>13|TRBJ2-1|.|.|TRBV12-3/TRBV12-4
TGTGCCAGCAGTTTTGGGGGCCCCAATGAGCAGTTCTTC
CASSFGGPNEQFF
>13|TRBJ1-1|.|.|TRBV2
TGTGCCAGCAAAACGGCCAGGAACACTGAAGCTTTCTTT
CASKTARNTEAFF
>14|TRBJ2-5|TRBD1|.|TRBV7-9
TGTGCCAGCAGCTCCTCCGGACAGGGAAAGACCCAGTACTTC
CASSSSGQGKTQYF
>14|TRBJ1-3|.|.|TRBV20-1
TGCAGTGCTGCAGGGATTGGGTCTGGAAACACCATATATTTT
CSAAGIGSGNTIYF
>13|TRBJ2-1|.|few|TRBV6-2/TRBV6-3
TGTGCCAGCAGTTATTCCCTAGGGGATGAGCAGTTCTTC
CASSYSLGDEQFF
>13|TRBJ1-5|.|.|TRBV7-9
TGTGCCAGCAGCTTAGGGGTCGTGCAGCCCCAGCATTTT
CASSLGVVQPQHF
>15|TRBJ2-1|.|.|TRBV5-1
TGCGCCAGCAGCAGCGACGGACGAACCTACAATGAGCAGTTCTTC
CASSSDGRTYNEQFF
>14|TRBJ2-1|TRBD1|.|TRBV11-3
TGTGCCAGCAGCCCCCGGACAGGCTACAATGAGCAGTTCTTC
CASSPRTGYNEQFF
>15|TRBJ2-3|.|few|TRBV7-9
TGTGCCAGCAGCTTAGCAGGGAGTCGTGCAGATACGCAGTATTTT
CASSLAGSRADTQYF
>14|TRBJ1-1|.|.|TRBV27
TGTGCCAGCAGTTTTTCGGGGGAGAACACTGAAGCTTTCTTT
CASSFSGENTEAFF
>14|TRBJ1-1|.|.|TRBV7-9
TGTGCCAGCAGCTTACGGGACACTAACACTGAAGCTTTCTTT
CASSLRDTNTEAFF
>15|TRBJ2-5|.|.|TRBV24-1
TGTGCCGTGAGGGGCGATTCAACTGGACAAGAGACCCAGTACTTC
CAVRGDSTGQETQYF
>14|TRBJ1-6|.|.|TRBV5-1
TGCGCCAGCAGCTGGAGATCGACAAATTCACCCCTCCACTTT
CASSWRSTNSPLHF
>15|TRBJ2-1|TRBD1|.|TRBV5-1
TGCGCCAGCATCCCGACAGGGTCGTCCTACAATGAGCAGTTCTTC
CASIPTGSSYNEQFF
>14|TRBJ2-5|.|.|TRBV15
TGTGCCACCAGCAGAGATCGTAACCAAGAGACCCAGTACTTC
CATSRDRNQETQYF
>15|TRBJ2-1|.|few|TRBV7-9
TGTGCCAGCAGCTTAGGTGGGTCCCGGCCGGTGGGGCAGTTCTTC
CASSLGGSRPVGQFF
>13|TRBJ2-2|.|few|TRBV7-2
TGTGCCAGCAGCTTCATGGAGGCCGGGGAGCTGTTTTTT
CASSFMEAGELFF
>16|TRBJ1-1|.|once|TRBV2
TGTGCCAGAACAACAACCCATGGCGCAACGAACACTGAAGCTTTCTTT
CARTTTHGATNTEAFF
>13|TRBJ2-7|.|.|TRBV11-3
TGTGCCAGCAGCCTTGGACTACACTACGAGCAGTACTTC
CASSLGLHYEQYF
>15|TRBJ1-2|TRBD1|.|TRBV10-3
TGTGCCATCAGTGGGACAGGGGGCCCTCTGGAGGGCTACACCTTC
CAISGTGGPLEGYTF
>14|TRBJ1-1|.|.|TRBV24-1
TGTGCCACCAGTGATTTGCCGGCCGCCCGGGGGGCTTTCTTT
CATSDLPAARGAFF
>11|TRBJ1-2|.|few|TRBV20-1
TGCAGTGATGGAAGCAGTAATGGCTACACCTTC
CSDGSSNGYTF
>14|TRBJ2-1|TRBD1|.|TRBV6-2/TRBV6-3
TGTGCCAGCAATAGACAGGGGACCTACAATGAGCAGTTCTTC
CASNRQGTYNEQFF
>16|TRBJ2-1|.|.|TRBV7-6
TGTGCCAGCAGTACTTACCGCGGTAGGGGTTACAATGAGCAGTTCTTC
CASSTYRGRGYNEQFF
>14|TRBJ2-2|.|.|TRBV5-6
TGTGCCAGCAGCCCAGACTCGAACACCGGGGAGCTGTTTTTT
CASSPDSNTGELFF
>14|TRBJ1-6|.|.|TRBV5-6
TGTGCCAGCAGCTCCTACAGGGTACGCTCACCCCTCCACTTT
CASSSYRVRSPLHF
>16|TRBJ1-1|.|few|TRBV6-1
TGTGCCAGCAGTGAAGTGCTCCGGGCTGGAGGCACTGAAGCTTTCTTT
CASSEVLRAGGTEAFF
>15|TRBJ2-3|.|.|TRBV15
TGTGCCACCAGCAGAGCGCGCGAGGGTCCGACGTGGCAGTATTTT
CATSRAREGPTWQYF
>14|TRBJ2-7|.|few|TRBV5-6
TGTGCCAGCAGCTTGGTAGGTAGTGGCTACGAGCAGTACTTC
CASSLVGSGYEQYF
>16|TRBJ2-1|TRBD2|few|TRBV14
TGTGCCAGCAGCCGTTTAGCGGGAGCGGCCTACAATGAGCAGTTCTTC
CASSRLAGAAYNEQFF
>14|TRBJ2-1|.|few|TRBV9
TGTGCCAGCAGCCCCCATGAGGGGTACAATGAGCAGTTCTTC
CASSPHEGYNEQFF
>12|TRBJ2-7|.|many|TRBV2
TGTGCCAGCAGTGAAGGGTTCTACGAGCAGTACTTC
CASSEGFYEQYF
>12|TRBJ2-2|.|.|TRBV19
TGTGCCAGTAGTACTGAGGCCCGGGAGCTGTTTTTT
CASSTEARELFF
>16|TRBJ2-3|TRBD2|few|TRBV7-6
TGTGCCAGCAGCTTAGCTGGGACTAGCGGGGGTTTGGCGCAGTATTTT
CASSLAGTSGGLAQYF
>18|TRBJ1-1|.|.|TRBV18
TGTGCCAGCTCACCACTGGCGGGTGGCAGGAGGGTGAACACTGAAGCTTTCTTT
CASSPLAGGRRVNTEAFF
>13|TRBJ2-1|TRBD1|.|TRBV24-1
TGTGCCTCAGGGGGTGGATCCTACAATGAGCAGTTCTTC
CASGGGSYNEQFF
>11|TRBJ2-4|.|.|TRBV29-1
TGCAGCGCCGAAGGATGGGACATTCAGTACTTC
CSAEGWDIQYF
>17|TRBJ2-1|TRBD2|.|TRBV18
TGTGCCAGCTCACCACGGGTAGCGGGCTCGGCGGGCAATGAGCAGTTCTTC
CASSPRVAGSAGNEQFF
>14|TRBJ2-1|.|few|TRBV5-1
TGCGCCAGCAGCCCCTCTTCTGTGATCGATGAGCAGTTCTTC
CASSPSSVIDEQFF
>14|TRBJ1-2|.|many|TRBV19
TGTGCCAGTACCACAGGGTTAAGTAACTATGGCTACACCTTC
CASTTGLSNYGYTF
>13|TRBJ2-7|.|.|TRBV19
TGTGCCAGTAGTTTCGGGCCCTACTACGAGCAGTACTTC
CASSFGPYYEQYF
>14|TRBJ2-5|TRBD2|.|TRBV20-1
TGCAGTGCTAGGACGGGGGGTGTTCAAGAGACCCAGTACTTC
CSARTGGVQETQYF
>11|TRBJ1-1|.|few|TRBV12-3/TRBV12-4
TGTGCCAGCCTCAAGGGCGCTGAAGCTTTCTTT
CASLKGAEAFF
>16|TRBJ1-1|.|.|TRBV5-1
TGCGCCAGCCGGTTAGGGGGGGGCGGACCGAACACTGAAGCTTTCTTT
CASRLGGGGPNTEAFF
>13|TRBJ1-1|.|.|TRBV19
TGTGCCAGTAGCCACAAGGGGAACACTGAAGCTTTCTTT
CASSHKGNTEAFF
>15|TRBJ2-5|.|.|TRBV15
TGTGCCACCGCGTCCCCTGGAACACCACAAGAGACCCAGTACTTC
CATASPGTPQETQYF